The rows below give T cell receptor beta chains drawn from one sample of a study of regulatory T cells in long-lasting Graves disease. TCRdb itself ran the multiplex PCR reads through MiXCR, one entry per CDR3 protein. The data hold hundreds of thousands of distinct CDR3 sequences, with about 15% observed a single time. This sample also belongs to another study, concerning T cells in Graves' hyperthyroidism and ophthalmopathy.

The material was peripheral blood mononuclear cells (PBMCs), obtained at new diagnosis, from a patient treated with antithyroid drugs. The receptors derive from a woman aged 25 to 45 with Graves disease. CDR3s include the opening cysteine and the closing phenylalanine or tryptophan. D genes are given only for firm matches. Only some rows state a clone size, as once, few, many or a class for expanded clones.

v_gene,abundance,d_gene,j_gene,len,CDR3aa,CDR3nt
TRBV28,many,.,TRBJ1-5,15,CASTVGGVSNQPQHF,TGTGCCAGCACTGTGGGGGGCGTTAGCAATCAGCCCCAGCATTTT
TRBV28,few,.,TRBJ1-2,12,CASTTGVDGYTF,TGTGCCAGCACCACCGGAGTCGATGGCTACACCTTC
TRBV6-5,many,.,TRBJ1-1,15,CASSYGGYSIHKAFF,TGTGCCAGCAGTTACGGGGGGTATTCCATCCATAAAGCTTTCTTT
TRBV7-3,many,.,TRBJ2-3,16,CASSFGTGSFTDTQYF,TGTGCCAGCAGCTTCGGTACAGGGAGCTTCACAGATACGCAGTATTTT
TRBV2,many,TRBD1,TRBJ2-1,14,CASTWTGAYNEQFF,TGTGCCAGCACCTGGACAGGGGCCTACAATGAGCAGTTCTTC
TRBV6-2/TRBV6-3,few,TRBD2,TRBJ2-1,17,CASSYRGLAGFYNEQFF,TGTGCCAGCAGTTATCGAGGACTAGCGGGTTTCTACAATGAGCAGTTCTTC
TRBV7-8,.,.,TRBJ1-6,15,CASSGSDSYNSPLHF,TGTGCCAGCAGCGGCTCGGACTCCTATAATTCACCCCTCCACTTT
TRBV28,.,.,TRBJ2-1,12,CASSLYGVEQFF,TGTGCCAGCAGTTTATATGGCGTTGAGCAGTTCTTC
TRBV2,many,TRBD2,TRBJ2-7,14,CASRLTSGIYEQYF,TGTGCCAGTCGACTGACTAGCGGCATCTACGAGCAGTACTTC
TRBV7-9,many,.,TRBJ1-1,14,CASSYQSAATEAFF,TGTGCCAGCAGCTACCAGAGCGCTGCCACTGAAGCTTTCTTT
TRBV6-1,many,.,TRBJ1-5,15,CASRLRQASNQPQHF,TGTGCCAGCAGACTAAGACAGGCGAGCAATCAGCCCCAGCATTTT
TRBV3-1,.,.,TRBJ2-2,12,CASSQVAGELFF,TGTGCCAGCAGCCAAGTTGCCGGGGAGCTGTTTTTT
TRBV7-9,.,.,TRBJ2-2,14,CASSPPQVAGELFF,TGTGCCAGCAGCCCCCCTCAGGTCGCCGGGGAGCTGTTTTTT
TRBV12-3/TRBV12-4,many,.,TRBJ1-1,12,CASSNPNTEAFF,TGTGCCAGCAGTAATCCGAACACTGAAGCTTTCTTT
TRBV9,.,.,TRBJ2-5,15,CASSPQQTGQETQYF,TGTGCCAGCAGCCCACAACAGACGGGTCAAGAGACCCAGTACTTC
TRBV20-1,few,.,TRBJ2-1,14,CSARETTYYNEQFF,TGCAGTGCAAGAGAGACTACCTACTACAATGAGCAGTTCTTC
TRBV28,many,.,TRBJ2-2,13,CASSLTLPGELFF,TGCGCCAGCAGCTTGACCCTACCCGGGGAGCTGTTTTTT
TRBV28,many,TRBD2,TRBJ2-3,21,CASSSGGGEFSGRVQWDTQYF,TGTGCCAGCAGTTCCGGAGGGGGCGAGTTTAGCGGGAGGGTCCAATGGGATACGCAGTATTTT
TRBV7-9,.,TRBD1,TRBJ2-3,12,CASSVQGDTQYF,TGTGCCAGCAGTGTACAGGGGGATACGCAGTATTTT
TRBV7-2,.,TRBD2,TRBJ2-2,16,CASSPQWGGKTGELFF,TGTGCCAGCAGCCCCCAATGGGGAGGGAAGACCGGGGAGCTGTTTTTT
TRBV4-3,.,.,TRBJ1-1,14,CASSLRPSSTEAFF,TGCGCCAGCAGCCTAAGGCCCAGTAGCACTGAAGCTTTCTTT
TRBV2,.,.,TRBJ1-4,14,CASSERGGDEKLFF,TGTGCCAGCAGTGAAAGGGGAGGGGATGAAAAACTGTTTTTT
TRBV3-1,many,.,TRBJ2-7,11,CASSQVVEQYF,TGTGCCAGCAGCCAAGTAGTCGAGCAGTACTTC
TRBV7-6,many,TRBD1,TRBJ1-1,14,CASSLGDRGTEAFF,TGTGCCAGCAGCTTAGGGGACAGGGGCACTGAAGCTTTCTTT
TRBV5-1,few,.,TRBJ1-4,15,CASSLSGSSGEKLFF,TGCGCCAGCAGCTTATCCGGGAGTAGTGGGGAAAAACTGTTTTTT
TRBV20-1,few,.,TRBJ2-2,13,CSATPGNTGELFF,TGCAGTGCTACCCCCGGGAACACCGGGGAGCTGTTTTTT
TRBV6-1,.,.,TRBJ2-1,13,CASWSNSYNEQFF,TGTGCCAGCTGGTCCAACTCCTACAATGAGCAGTTCTTC
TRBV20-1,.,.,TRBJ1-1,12,CSARALGAEAFF,TGCAGTGCTAGAGCCCTGGGCGCTGAAGCTTTCTTT
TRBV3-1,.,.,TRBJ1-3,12,CASSTPGNTIYF,TGTGCCAGCAGCACTCCTGGAAACACCATATATTTT
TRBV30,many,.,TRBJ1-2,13,CAWSVQVNYGYTF,TGTGCCTGGAGTGTACAGGTTAACTATGGCTACACCTTC
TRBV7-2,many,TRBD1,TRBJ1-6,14,CASSSGQGIPPLHF,TGTGCCAGCAGCTCGGGACAGGGTATTCCACCCCTCCACTTT
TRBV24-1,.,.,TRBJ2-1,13,CATKDRGYNEQFF,TGTGCCACCAAAGATCGGGGCTACAATGAGCAGTTCTTC
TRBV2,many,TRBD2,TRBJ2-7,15,CDTRRESGLAGAPYF,TGTGACACAAGGAGGGAAAGTGGACTAGCGGGGGCCCCTTACTTC
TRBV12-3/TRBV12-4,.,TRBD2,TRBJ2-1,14,CASSLTSGHNEQFF,TGTGCCAGCAGTTTGACTAGCGGCCACAATGAGCAGTTCTTC
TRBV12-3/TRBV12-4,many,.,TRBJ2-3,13,CASSFDVTDTQYF,TGTGCCAGCAGTTTCGATGTCACAGATACGCAGTATTTT
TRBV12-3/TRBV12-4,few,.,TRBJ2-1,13,CASSPQTYNEQFF,TGTGCCAGCAGTCCCCAAACTTACAATGAGCAGTTCTTC
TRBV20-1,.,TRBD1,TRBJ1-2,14,CSGDSTYPNYGYTF,TGCAGTGGGGACAGCACCTACCCTAACTATGGCTACACCTTC
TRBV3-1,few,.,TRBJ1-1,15,CASSQVPVGFTEAFF,TGTGCCAGCAGCCAAGTTCCGGTGGGGTTTACTGAAGCTTTCTTT
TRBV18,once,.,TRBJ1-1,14,CASSKLTDDTEAFF,TGTGCCAGCTCAAAATTGACAGACGACACTGAAGCTTTCTTT
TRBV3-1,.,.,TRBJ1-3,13,CASSQGHGNTIYF,TGTGCCAGCAGCCAAGGACACGGAAACACCATATATTTT